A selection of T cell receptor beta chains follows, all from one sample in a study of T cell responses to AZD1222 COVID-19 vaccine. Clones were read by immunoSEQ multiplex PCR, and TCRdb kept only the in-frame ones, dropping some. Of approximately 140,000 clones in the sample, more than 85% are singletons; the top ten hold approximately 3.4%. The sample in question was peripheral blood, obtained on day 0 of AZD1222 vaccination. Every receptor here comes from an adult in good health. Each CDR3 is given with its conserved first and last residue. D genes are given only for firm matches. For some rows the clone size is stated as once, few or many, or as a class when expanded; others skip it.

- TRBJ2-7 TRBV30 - TGTGCCGGCAACCTCTACCCGGGACACAGATCCGAGCAGTACTTC CAGNLYPGHRSEQYF
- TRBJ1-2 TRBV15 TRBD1 TGTGCCACCAGCAGAGCCGGGACAGCCGGGTATGGCTACACCTTC CATSRAGTAGYGYTF
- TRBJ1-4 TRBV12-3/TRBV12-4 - TGTGCCAGCAGCCCGGACGGGCCGAAACTGTTTTTT CASSPDGPKLFF
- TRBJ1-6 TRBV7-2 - TGTGCCAGCAGCGTTCCCAATATACCCCTCCACTTT CASSVPNIPLHF
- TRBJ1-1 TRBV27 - TGTGCCAGCAGAGCGCGCAGGGTTGGTGAAGCTTTCTTT CASRARRVGEAFF
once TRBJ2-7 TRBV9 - TGTGCCAGCAGCGCCCGGGGGACGGTGTCTTCCTACGAGCAGTACTTC CASSARGTVSSYEQYF
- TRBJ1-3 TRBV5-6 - TGTGCCAGCAGCTTAACACGGTTTCGAAACACCATATATTTT CASSLTRFRNTIYF
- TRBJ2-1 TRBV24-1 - TGTGCCACCAGTGACTATACAGGGGGGGTTAATGAGCAGTTCTTC CATSDYTGGVNEQFF
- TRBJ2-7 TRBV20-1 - TGCAGTGCTAGTGGCCGCTCCCAGTACGAGCAGTACTTC CSASGRSQYEQYF
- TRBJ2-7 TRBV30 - TGTGCCTGGAGGGAGGGGAATCCCCCCTACGAGCAGTACTTC CAWREGNPPYEQYF
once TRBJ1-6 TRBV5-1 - TGCGCCAGCAGCTTGGGCACAGATTATAATTCACCCCTCCACTTT CASSLGTDYNSPLHF
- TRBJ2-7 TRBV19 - TGTGCCAGTAGTATCAGCACTTACTACGAGCAGTACTTC CASSISTYYEQYF
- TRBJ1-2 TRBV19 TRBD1 TGTGCCAGTAGTATCCGGGACAGGGGGCTTTGGGATGGCTACACCTTC CASSIRDRGLWDGYTF
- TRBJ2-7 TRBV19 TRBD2 TGTGCCAGTAGTATTGGGACTAGCGTCTACGAGCAGTACTTC CASSIGTSVYEQYF
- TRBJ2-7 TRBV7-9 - TGTGCCAGCAGCTTAGTGGCTAGCTCCTACGAGCAGTACTTC CASSLVASSYEQYF
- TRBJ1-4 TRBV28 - TGTGCCAGCAGTTTGGATGAAAAACTGTTTTTT CASSLDEKLFF
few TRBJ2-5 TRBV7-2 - TGTGCCAGCAGCCAACGCTATCCTGGGCTAGCAGACCTCGCCGCGACCCAGTACTTC CASSQRYPGLADLAATQYF
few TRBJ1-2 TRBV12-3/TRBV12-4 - TGTGCCAGCAGTCAGGGGTATAACTATGGCTACACCTTC CASSQGYNYGYTF
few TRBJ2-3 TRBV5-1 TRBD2 TGCGCCAGCAGCTTGAAGGAATCGGGAGGGGGGGCAGATACGCAGTATTTT CASSLKESGGGADTQYF
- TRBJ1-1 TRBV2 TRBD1 TGTGCCAGCAGTCAACGGACAGGGGGCGGCACTGAAGCTTTCTTT CASSQRTGGGTEAFF
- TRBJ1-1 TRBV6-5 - TGTGCCAGCAGTTACAGGCGAGAGTACCCTGAAGCTTTCTTT CASSYRREYPEAFF
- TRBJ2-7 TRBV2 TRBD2 TGTGCCAGCAGCCTAGCGGGAGGTAACGAGCAGTACTTC CASSLAGGNEQYF
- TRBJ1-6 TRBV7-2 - TGTGCCAGCAGCTTAGCCCCCAACCCGCACGGACGGAATTCACCCCTCCACTTT CASSLAPNPHGRNSPLHF
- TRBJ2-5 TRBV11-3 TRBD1 TGTGCCAGCAGCTTGGGGACAGGGGTAAAGACCCAGTACTTC CASSLGTGVKTQYF
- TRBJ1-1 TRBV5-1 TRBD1 TGCGCCAGCAGGCCGACAGGGGGAACTGAAGCTTTCTTT CASRPTGGTEAFF
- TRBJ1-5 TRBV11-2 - TGTGCCAGCAGCTTAGAGGGCGGCAGATATAGCAATCAGCCCCAGCATTTT CASSLEGGRYSNQPQHF
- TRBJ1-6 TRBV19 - TGTGCCAGTAGGGAAGTTGGACCCCTCCACTTT CASREVGPLHF
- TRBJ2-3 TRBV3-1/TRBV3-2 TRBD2 TGTGCCAGCAGCCTTTACTTAGCGGGAGAGATAGATACGCAGTATTTT CASSLYLAGEIDTQYF
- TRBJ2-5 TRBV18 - TGTGCCAGCTCACCTGGGTGGCCCGGGAGTCCCGAGACCCAGTACTTC CASSPGWPGSPETQYF
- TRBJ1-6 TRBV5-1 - TGCGCCAGCAGCTTGTCCCGGGGGGGTTCACCCCTCCACTTT CASSLSRGGSPLHF
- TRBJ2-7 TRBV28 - TGTGCCAGCAGTTTTTCCGTACTAACAGGCGCCGGGCAGTACTTC CASSFSVLTGAGQYF
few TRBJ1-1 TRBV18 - TGTGCCAGCTCACCCTACCCAGGGGACACTGAAGCTTTCTTT CASSPYPGDTEAFF
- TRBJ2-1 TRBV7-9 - TGTGCCAGCAGCTCCGGGTCGACGGGCAATGAGCAGTTCTTC CASSSGSTGNEQFF
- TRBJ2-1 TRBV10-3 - TGTGCCATCAGTGATTTTTTCTATAGCTCCTACAATGAGCAGTTCTTC CAISDFFYSSYNEQFF
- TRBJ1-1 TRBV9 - TGTGCCAGCAGCGGGGCCGCGGGGCCGTATTACGCTGAAGCTTTCTTT CASSGAAGPYYAEAFF
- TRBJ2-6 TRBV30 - TGTGCCTGGAGCGAAAGGACTGGGGCCAACGTCCTGACTTTC CAWSERTGANVLTF
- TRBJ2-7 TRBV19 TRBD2 TGTGCCAGTAGTACCCGGACTAGCGGAGGATACGAGCAGTACTTC CASSTRTSGGYEQYF
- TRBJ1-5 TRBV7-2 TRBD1 TGTGCCAGCAGCTTAGCAGGGGGCGCCGGTCAGCCCCAGCATTTT CASSLAGGAGQPQHF
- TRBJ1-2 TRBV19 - TGTGCCAGTAGTAGATCGGCAGGAAACTATGGCTACACCTTC CASSRSAGNYGYTF
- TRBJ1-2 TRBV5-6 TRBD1 TGTGCCAGCATCAGGGACAGGAGTTATGGCTACACCTTC CASIRDRSYGYTF
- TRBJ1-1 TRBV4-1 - TGCGCCAGCAGCCAGGGTGGAGGGGTGAACACTGAAGCTTTCTTT CASSQGGGVNTEAFF
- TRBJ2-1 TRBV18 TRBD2 TGTGCCAGCTCACCATCGGCTAGCGGGAGAAATGGCGAGCAGTTCTTC CASSPSASGRNGEQFF
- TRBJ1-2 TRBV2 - TGTGCCGGAACATACTCGGGGACGGTGAATGGCTACACCTTC CAGTYSGTVNGYTF
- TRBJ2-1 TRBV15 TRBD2 TGTGCCACCAGCAGAGATCTAGCGGGAGCCAATGAGCAGTTCTTC CATSRDLAGANEQFF
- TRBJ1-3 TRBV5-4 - TGTGCCAGCAGCTCGACAGATTCCTCTGGAAACACCATATATTTT CASSSTDSSGNTIYF
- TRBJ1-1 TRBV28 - TGTGCCAGCATCTTGTCCGGGAGGAAGGACACTGAAGCTTTCTTT CASILSGRKDTEAFF
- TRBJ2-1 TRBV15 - TGTGCCACCAGCAGAGATCTGGGTCGGGACAATGAGCAGTTCTTC CATSRDLGRDNEQFF
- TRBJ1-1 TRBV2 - TGTGCCAGCAGTGTACACATGAACACTGAAGCTTTCTTT CASSVHMNTEAFF
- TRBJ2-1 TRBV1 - TGCACCAGCAGCCAAGAGGCCAGGCCCGACAATGAGCAGTTCTTC CTSSQEARPDNEQFF
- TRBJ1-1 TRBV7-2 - TGTGCCAGCAGCTTAGATGTGACAAGGGTGGCTTTCTTT CASSLDVTRVAFF